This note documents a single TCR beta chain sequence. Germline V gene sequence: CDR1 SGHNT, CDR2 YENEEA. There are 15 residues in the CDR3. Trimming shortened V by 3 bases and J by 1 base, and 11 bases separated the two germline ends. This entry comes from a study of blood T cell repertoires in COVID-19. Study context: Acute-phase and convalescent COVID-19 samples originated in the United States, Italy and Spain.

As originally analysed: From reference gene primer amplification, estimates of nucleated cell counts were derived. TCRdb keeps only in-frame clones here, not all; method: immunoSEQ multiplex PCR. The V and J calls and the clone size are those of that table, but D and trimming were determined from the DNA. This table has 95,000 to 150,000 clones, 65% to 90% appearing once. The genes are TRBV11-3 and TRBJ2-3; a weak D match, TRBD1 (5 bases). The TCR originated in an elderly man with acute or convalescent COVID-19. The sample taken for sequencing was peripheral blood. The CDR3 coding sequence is TGTGCCAGCAGCTTCGGCCCACAGGGCACAGATACGCAGTATTTT. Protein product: CASSFGPQGTDTQYF.